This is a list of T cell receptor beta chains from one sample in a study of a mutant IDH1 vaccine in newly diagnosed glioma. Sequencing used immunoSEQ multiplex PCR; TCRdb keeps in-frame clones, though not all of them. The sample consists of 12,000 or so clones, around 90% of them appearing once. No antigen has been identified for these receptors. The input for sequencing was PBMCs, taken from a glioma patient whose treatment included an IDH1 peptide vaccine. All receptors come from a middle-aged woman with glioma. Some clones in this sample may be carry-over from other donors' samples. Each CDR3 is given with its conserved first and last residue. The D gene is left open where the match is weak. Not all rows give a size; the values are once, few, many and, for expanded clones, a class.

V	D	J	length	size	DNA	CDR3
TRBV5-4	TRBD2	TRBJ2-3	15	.	TGTGCCAGCAGCTTGCCTAGCGGGATTACAGATACGCAGTATTTT	CASSLPSGITDTQYF
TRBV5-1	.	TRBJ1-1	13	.	TGCGCCAGCAGCTTGGAGGGTAGCACTGAAGCTTTCTTT	CASSLEGSTEAFF
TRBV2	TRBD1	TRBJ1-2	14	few	TGTGCCAGCAGTGAACGACAGGGATGGCGAGGCTACACCTTC	CASSERQGWRGYTF
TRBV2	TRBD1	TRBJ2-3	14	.	TGTGCCAGCAGTTTGGGACAGGAGACAGATACGCAGTATTTT	CASSLGQETDTQYF
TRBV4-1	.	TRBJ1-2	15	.	TGCGCCAGCAGCCAAGATCGGGCGGGGCTCTATGGCTACACCTTC	CASSQDRAGLYGYTF
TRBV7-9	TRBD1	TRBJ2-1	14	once	TGTGCCAGCAGCCCCCTACAGGGGGGCAAAGAGCAGTTCTTC	CASSPLQGGKEQFF
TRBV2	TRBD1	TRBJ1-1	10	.	TGTGCCAGCGGGACAGCTGAAGCTTTCTTT	CASGTAEAFF
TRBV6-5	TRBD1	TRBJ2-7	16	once	TGTGCCAGCAGTTACTCCCGTAGGACAGGGATGGGCGAGCAGTACTTC	CASSYSRRTGMGEQYF
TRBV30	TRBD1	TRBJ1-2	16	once	TGTGCCTGGAGTGTACTAACAGGGGGATTAGGCTATGGCTACACCTTC	CAWSVLTGGLGYGYTF
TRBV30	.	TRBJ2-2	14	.	TGTGCCTGGAGTGCCTTCCGGGGCTTCAGGGAGCTGTTTTTT	CAWSAFRGFRELFF
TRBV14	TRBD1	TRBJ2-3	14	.	TGTGCCAGCAGCAGTTTCCAGGGGGCAGATACGCAGTATTTT	CASSSFQGADTQYF
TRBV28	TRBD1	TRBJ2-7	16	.	TGTGCCAGCAGTTTAACCGGGACAGGGCTTGGCTACGAGCAGTACTTC	CASSLTGTGLGYEQYF
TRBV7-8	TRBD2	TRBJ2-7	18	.	TGTGCCAGCAGCCGTTACCGCGTCTTGGAGCGGGGCTCCTACGAGCAGTACTTC	CASSRYRVLERGSYEQYF
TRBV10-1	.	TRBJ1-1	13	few	TGCGCCAGCAGTGAACTCAAGAACACTGAAGCTTTCTTT	CASSELKNTEAFF
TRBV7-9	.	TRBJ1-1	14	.	TGTGCCAGCAGCTTAGGACAGATGAACGCTGAAGCTTTCTTT	CASSLGQMNAEAFF
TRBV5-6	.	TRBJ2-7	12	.	TGTGCCAGCAGCTCCAGCTCCTACGAGCAGTACTTC	CASSSSSYEQYF
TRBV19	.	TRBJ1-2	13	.	TGTGCCAGTAGTTTCAGGGTTAACTATGGCTACACCTTC	CASSFRVNYGYTF
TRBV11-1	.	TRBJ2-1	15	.	TGTGCCAGCACCCACGGGAGCACCTCCTACAATGAGCAGTTCTTC	CASTHGSTSYNEQFF
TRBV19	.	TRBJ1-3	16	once	TGTGCCAGTAGTATCATGGGGGGTTCGTCTGGAAACACCATATATTTT	CASSIMGGSSGNTIYF
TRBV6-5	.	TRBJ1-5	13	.	TGTGCCAGCTGTCTCTGGAGCAATCAGCCCCAGCATTTT	CASCLWSNQPQHF
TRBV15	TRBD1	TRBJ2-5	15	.	TGTGCCACCAGCAGTTGGACAGGGGGCCGGGAGACCCAGTACTTC	CATSSWTGGRETQYF
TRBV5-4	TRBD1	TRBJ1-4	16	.	TGTGCCAGCAGCTCACATCCAGGGGGAACGGTTGAAAAACTGTTTTTT	CASSSHPGGTVEKLFF
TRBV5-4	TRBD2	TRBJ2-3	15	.	TGTGCCAGCAGCTTCAGGACTAGCGGCACAGATACGCAGTATTTT	CASSFRTSGTDTQYF
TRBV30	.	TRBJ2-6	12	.	TGTGCGACAAGCTCTGGGGCCAACGTCCTGACTTTC	CATSSGANVLTF
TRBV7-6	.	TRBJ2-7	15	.	TGTGCCAGCAGCTTAGGAGCTCCAGGCGGCTACGAGCAGTACTTC	CASSLGAPGGYEQYF
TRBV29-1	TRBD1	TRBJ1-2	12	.	TGCAGCGTTGGACGGGACAGGGATGGCTACACCTTC	CSVGRDRDGYTF
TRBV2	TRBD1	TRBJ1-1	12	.	TGTGCCAGCCTACAGGGGAGGGCTGAAGCTTTCTTT	CASLQGRAEAFF
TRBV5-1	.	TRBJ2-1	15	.	TGCGCCAGCAGCATCCACCCGGGACTCTTCAATGAGCAGTTCTTC	CASSIHPGLFNEQFF
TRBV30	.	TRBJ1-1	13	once	TGTGCACAAAGCGACGGTCGGAACACTGAAGCTTTCTTT	CAQSDGRNTEAFF
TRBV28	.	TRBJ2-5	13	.	TGTGCCAGCAGGCCAGGGGGGTGGGAGACCCAGTACTTC	CASRPGGWETQYF
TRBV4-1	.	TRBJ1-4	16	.	TGCGCCAGCAGCCAGGAAGGGACGGGAATTAATGAAAAACTGTTTTTT	CASSQEGTGINEKLFF
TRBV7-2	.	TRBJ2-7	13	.	TGTGCCAGCAGCTTAGCGTCTGCCTACGAGCAGTACTTC	CASSLASAYEQYF
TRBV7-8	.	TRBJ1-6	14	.	TGTGCCAGCAGCTTAAAGGGTTGGCATTCACCCCTCCACTTT	CASSLKGWHSPLHF
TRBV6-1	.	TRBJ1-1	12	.	TGTGCCAGCTCCTCCGGGGGCACTGAAGCTTTCTTT	CASSSGGTEAFF
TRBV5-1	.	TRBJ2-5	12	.	TGCGCCAGCAGCGGGAGCCAAGAGACCCAGTACTTC	CASSGSQETQYF
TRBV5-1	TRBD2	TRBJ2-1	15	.	TGCGCCAGCAGTACCGGGACTAGCGCCTACAATGAGCAGTTCTTC	CASSTGTSAYNEQFF
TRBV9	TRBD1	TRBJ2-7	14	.	TGTGCCAGCAGCTCCCGACAGGGGAACTACGAGCAGTACTTC	CASSSRQGNYEQYF
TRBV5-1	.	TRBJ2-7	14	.	TGCGCCAGCAGCTTGGTGGATCAGGAGGACGAGCAGTACTTC	CASSLVDQEDEQYF
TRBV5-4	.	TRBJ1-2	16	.	TGTGCCAGCAGCTTGGCCGGGGGCAGCACTCGCTATGGCTACACCTTC	CASSLAGGSTRYGYTF
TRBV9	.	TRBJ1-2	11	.	TGTGCCCTTGGACGATGGGTTGGCTACACCTTC	CALGRWVGYTF
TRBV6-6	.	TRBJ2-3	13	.	TGTGCCAGCAGTTTCGATAGCACAGATACGCAGTATTTT	CASSFDSTDTQYF